The entry below describes one T cell receptor (beta chain). The data derive from a study of T cell changes during pregnancy in multiple sclerosis. Unmatched junction bases numbered 8, after V lost 3 bases and J lost 0 bases. This CDR3 is 16 amino acids long. The germline CDR1 and CDR2 sequences are SGHRS and YFSETQ. TCRdb's table, derived via immunoSEQ multiplex PCR, lists solely in-frame clones and lacks some. The table shows 50,000 to 65,000 clones, with 75% to 95% occurring only once. The J gene is TRBJ2-5, the V gene TRBV5-1, with 7 bases aligning to TRBD2. The source is a female donor in good health, enrolled as a control in a pregnancy study. The sequenced sample was peripheral blood, obtained in the first trimester of pregnancy. CDR3 nucleotides: TGCGCCAGCAGCTGGTACTTGGCGGGGGACCAAGAGACCCAGTACTTC. It is translated as CASSWYLAGDQETQYF.